Sequencing of this T cell receptor beta chain was carried out in a study of blood T cells in healthy people across ages. Study-wide context: Template switching recovered approximately one barcoded beta molecule for every two T cells.

About this clonotype: Its ends do not fully match the called genes, so a read error is possible.

Next came a second PCR, run for about 7 to 12 cycles, which used a sample-barcoded 5' primer along with a J-beta primer mix. TCRdb processed the 5' RACE reads anew with MiXCR; each CDR3 protein has one entry. The data contain over a million distinct CDR3 sequences, 40% to 45% of them singletons. In germline, CDR1 is MGHDK, CDR2 SYGVNS. This CDR3 region has 15 residues. The receptor was isolated from a woman aged 55-70 years in good health. This rearrangement joins TRBV25-1 to TRBJ2-4, with 12 nucleotides matching TRBD2. The J call may be mistaken, given a closer DNA end match to TRBJ2-5. The sequenced material came from blood. The CDR3 is CACSMTSGRGETQYF. DNA for the CDR3: TGTGCCTGCAGTATGACTAGCGGGAGAGGGGAGACCCAGTACTTC.